The source of this T cell receptor (beta chain) is a study of CD8+CD57+ T cells in acquired aplastic anemia. This clonotype has just one count. All patients picked for sequencing had shown, by flow cytometry, an expansion of CD8+CD57+ cells. This CDR3 region has 12 residues. Per the germline V gene, CDR1 is SQVTM and CDR2 is ANQGSEA. Template material for TCR beta VDJ and CDR3 profiling consisted of genomic DNA. TCRdb independently ran MiXCR on the reads; one entry per CDR3 protein. The data show 250,000 to 350,000 distinct CDR3 sequences, 45% to 65% seen once. Sequences were obtained from sorted CD4+, CD8+, or CD8+CD57+ T cells (not recorded which) from PBMCs. The chain combines TRBV29-1 with TRBJ2-7; D unresolved. This TCR derives from a human donor with aplastic anemia. The CDR3 loop is CSLKGWPYEQYF. The CDR3 DNA follows: TGCAGTTTGAAGGGTTGGCCCTACGAGCAGTACTTC.